This paragraph covers one T cell receptor (beta chain) sequence. Its antigen has not been determined. Base qualities are not at hand, and no much larger clone is one base apart. The CDR3 regions of human TCRbeta chains were analyzed by immunosequencing. In the paper's pipeline: Repertoire TCRs were checked for matches against a reference library of SARS-CoV-2-specific TCRs that had been generated using the MIRA antigen-specificity platform. Breadth meant the fraction of unique TCRs that were SARS-CoV-2-associated, whereas depth meant the fraction of total T cells that were SARS-CoV-2-associated. Each spike-specific TCR was assigned to its reactive spike region and to a CD4 or CD8 class using the MIRA data. Log10-transformed breadth and depth values were compared by one-way ANOVA with Sidak's multiple comparisons tests. TCRdb stores this immuneACCESS table with in-frame sequences only. Part of the clones is absent; in the studies checked, under half of the shortfall reflects unresolved V genes, and no reason is known for the rest. D and trimming come from the DNA, and the V and J calls and clone size come from that table. The sample table contains under 170,000 clones; only one count was recorded for roughly 94% of them. The biggest ten clones account for around 1.3% of the sample.

The sample's time point, from its label and the paper: baseline before first vaccination. The vaccinee samples were drawn from two UK trials, COV001 and COV002, one of which was a single-blind randomized controlled phase 2/3 trial testing AZD1222 (ChAdOx1 nCoV-19) in healthy adults. For TCRbeta chain sequencing, PBMC samples were collected from trial participants at day 0 and at day 28 after the second dose. This entry is derived from a study of T cell responses to AZD1222 COVID-19 vaccine (TCRdb year 2021). A note on the overall study: AZD1222 recipients whose second dose came at about 4 weeks and those whose second dose came at about 12 weeks were combined into one group, since spike-specific TCR depth and breadth did not differ between the two schedules. A total of 240 or so trial participants underwent TCR sequencing, of whom 207 had received two doses of AZD1222 and some 25 had received two doses of the MenACWY control vaccine. Trial participants were enrolled into age subgroups of 18-55, 56-69 and 70-plus years, which contained 148, 28 and 57 TCR-sequenced participants, respectively. The paper's findings and limits, for the study overall: Only five to seven AZD1222 recipients were SARS-CoV-2 seropositive at baseline, limiting conclusions about previously exposed vaccinees. After two AZD1222 doses, spike-specific TCR breadth and depth were significantly higher than at day 0 and than in MenACWY recipients. Epitopes outside the regions mutated in the B.1.351 and B.1.1.7 variants were reportedly recognized by nearly half of the unique spike-specific TCRs. Because no day 14 peak-response samples were available, repertoires were characterized only after the peak T cell response. The vaccine-associated CD4 TCRs covered the entire spike protein, and the dominant responses fell in regions 160-218 and 743-854. In the small 56-69-year group, the increase in depth fell short of significance, most likely because of low power. Most participants were white British and females outnumbered males, and the authors suggested that clonal diversity may have been underestimated.

From a lookup of the germline V gene, CDR1 and CDR2 are SGDLS and YYNGEE. Cut back by 5 bases and 0 bases, the V and J ends lie 7 bases apart. The CDR3 measures 13 amino acids from cysteine to phenylalanine. This entry keeps only the CDR3 DNA: 39 bases, framed from base 1. The TCR comes from an adult in good health. In this chain, TRBV9 is recombined with TRBJ2-3; no D segment can be confidently identified. The sequencing used peripheral blood, collected on day 0 of AZD1222 vaccination. The DNA sequence is given as TGTGCCAGCAGTCACATTAGCACAGATACGCAGTATTTT. This sequence encodes CASSHISTDTQYF.